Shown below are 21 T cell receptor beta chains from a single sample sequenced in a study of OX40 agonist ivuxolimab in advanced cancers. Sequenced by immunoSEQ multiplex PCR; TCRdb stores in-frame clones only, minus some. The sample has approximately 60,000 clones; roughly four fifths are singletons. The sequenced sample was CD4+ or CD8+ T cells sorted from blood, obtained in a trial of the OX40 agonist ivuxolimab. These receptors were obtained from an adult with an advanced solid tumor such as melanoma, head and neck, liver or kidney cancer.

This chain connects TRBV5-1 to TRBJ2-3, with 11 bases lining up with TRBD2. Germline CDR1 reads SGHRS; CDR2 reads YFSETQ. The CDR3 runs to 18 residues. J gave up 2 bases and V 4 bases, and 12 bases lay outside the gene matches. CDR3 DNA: TGCGCCAGCAGCCGGCAGCCTAGCGGGGGGACTATCACAGATACGCAGTATTTT. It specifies CASSRQPSGGTITDTQYF.

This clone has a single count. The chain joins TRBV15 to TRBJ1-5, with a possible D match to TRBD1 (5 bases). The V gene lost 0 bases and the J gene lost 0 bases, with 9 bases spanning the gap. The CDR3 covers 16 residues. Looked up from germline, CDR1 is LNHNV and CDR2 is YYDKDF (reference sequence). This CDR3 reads CATSRDPTDSNQPQHF. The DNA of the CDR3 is TGTGCCACCAGCAGAGACCCGACAGATAGCAATCAGCCCCAGCATTTT.

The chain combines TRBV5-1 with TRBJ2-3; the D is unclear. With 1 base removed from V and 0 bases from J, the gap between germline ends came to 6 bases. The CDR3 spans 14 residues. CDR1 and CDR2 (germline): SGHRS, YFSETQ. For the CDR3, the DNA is TGCGCCAGCAGCTTGACAGAGAGCACAGATACGCAGTATTTT. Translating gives CASSLTESTDTQYF.

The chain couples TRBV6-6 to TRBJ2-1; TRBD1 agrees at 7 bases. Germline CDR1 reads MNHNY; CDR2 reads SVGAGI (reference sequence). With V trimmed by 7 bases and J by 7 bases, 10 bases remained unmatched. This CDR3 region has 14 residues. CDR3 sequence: CASTRGTAENEQFF. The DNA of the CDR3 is TGTGCCAGCACCCGAGGGACAGCAGAGAATGAGCAGTTCTTC.

CDR3 in DNA: TGTGCCAGCAGCTTCTGGGGGGAGCAGTACTTC. Encoded protein: CASSFWGEQYF. The gene calls are TRBV11-3 and TRBJ2-5; tentative D call: TRBD2 (6 bases). Germline V gene data show CDR1 as SGHNT and CDR2 as YENEEA. The CDR3 has 11 amino acids. The V end lost 3 bases, the J end lost 11 bases, and 10 bases lay between the germline ends.

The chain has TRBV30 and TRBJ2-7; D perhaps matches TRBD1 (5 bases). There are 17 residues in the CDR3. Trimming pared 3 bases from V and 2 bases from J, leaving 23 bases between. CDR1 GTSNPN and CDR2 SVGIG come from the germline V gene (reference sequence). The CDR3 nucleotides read TGTGCCTGGAGCACCAAAGGTGACAGCTTCTTTACCTACGAGCAGTACTTC. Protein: CAWSTKGDSFFTYEQYF.

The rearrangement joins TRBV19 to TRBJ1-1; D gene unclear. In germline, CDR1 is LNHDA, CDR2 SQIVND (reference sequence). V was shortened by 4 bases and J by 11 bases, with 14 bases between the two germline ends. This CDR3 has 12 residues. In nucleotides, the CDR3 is TGTGCCAGTAGTAACCGATGGGGAGAGGCTTTCTTT. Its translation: CASSNRWGEAFF.

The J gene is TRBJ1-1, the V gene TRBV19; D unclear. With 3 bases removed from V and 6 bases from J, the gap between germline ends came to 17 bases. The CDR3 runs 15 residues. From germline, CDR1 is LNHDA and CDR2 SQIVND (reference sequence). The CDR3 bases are TGTGCCAGTAGTATTCAAGCGGGTAGGGCCGCTGAAGCTTTCTTT. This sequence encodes CASSIQAGRAAEAFF.

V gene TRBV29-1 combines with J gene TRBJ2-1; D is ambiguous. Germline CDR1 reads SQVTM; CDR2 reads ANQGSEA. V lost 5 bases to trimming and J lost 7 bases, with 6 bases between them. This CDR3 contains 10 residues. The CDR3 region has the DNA TGCAGCGTTACTGCGAATGAGCAGTTCTTC. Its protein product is CSVTANEQFF.

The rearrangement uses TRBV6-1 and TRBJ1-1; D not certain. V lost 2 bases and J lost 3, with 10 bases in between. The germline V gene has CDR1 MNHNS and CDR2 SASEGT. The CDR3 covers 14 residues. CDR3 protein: CASSERVEDTEAFF. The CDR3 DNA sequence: TGTGCCAGCAGTGAAAGAGTTGAGGACACTGAAGCTTTCTTT.

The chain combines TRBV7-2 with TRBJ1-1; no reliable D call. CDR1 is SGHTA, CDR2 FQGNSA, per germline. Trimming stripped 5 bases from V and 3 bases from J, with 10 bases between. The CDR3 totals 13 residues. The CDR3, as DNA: TGTGCCAGCAGCGCGGGTTTGCACACTGAAGCTTTCTTT. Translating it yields CASSAGLHTEAFF.

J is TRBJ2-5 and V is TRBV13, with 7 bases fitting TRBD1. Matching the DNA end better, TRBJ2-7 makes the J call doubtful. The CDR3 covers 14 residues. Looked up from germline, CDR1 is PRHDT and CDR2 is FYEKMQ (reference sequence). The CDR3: CASSLTGLFDEQYF. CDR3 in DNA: TGTGCCAGCAGCTTGACAGGGCTTTTCGACGAGCAGTACTTC.

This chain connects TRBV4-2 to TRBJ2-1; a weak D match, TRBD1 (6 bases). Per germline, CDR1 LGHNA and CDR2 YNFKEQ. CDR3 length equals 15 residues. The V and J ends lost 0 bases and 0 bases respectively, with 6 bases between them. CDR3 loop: CASSQEDSSYNEQFF. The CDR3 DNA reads TGTGCCAGCAGCCAAGAGGACAGCTCCTACAATGAGCAGTTCTTC.

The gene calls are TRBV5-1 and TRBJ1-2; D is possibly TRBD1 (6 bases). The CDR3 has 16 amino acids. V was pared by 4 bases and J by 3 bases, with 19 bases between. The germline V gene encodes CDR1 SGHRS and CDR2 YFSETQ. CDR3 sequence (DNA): TGCGCCAGCAGCCGAATTACGGGACAAACCGACTATGGCTACACCTTC. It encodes CASSRITGQTDYGYTF.

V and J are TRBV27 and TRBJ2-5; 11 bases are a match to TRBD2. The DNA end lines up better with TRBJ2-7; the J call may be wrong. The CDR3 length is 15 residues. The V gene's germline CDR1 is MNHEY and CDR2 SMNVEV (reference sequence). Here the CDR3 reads CASSPGTSGTYEQYF. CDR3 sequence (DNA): TGTGCCAGCAGTCCCGGGACTAGCGGAACCTACGAGCAGTACTTC.

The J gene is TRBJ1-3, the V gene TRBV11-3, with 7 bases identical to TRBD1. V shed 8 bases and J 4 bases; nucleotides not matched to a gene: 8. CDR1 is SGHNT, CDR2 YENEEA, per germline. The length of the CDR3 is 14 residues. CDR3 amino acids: CASFGRGDGNTIYF. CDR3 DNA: TGTGCCAGCTTCGGCAGGGGGGACGGAAACACCATATATTTT.

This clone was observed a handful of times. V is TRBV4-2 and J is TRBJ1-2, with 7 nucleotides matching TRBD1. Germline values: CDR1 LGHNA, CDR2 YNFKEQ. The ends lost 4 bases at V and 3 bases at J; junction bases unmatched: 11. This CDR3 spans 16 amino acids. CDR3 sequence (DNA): TGTGCCAGCAGCCGCAAAGGCTCAGGGGGAGACTATGGCTACACCTTC. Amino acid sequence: CASSRKGSGGDYGYTF.

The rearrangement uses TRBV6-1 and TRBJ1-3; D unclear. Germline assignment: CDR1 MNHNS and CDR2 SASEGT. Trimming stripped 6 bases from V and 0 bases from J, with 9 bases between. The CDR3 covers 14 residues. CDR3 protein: CASSLEDSGNTIYF. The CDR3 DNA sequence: TGTGCCAGCAGCCTCGAAGACTCTGGAAACACCATATATTTT.

CDR3 region: CASSPLRGLYEQYF. CDR3 coding DNA: TGTGCCAGCAGTCCCCTTAGGGGACTTTACGAGCAGTACTTC. The chain uses TRBV6-5 and TRBJ2-7; TRBD2 is a possible D gene (6 bases). The CDR3 is 14 residues long. Looked up from germline, CDR1 is MNHEY and CDR2 is SVGAGI. Trimming left V 5 bases short and J 4 bases short, with 15 bases between.

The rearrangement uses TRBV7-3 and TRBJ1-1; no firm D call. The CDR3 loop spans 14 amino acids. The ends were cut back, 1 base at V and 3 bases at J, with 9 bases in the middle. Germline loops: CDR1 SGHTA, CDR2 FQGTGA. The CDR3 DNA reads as TGTGCCAGCAGCTTAAAGGCCCCGGACACTGAAGCTTTCTTT. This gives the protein CASSLKAPDTEAFF.

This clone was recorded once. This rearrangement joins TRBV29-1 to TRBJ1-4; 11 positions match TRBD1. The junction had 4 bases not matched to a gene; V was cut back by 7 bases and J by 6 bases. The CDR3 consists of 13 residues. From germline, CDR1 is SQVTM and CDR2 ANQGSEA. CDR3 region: CSGLGQGDEKLFF. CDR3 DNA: TGCAGCGGCCTGGGACAGGGGGATGAAAAACTGTTTTTT.